These T cell receptor beta chains were read from a single sample in a study of blood T cell repertoires in COVID-19. The protocol was immunoSEQ multiplex PCR, while the TCRdb copy is restricted to in-frame clones and leaves out a portion. The repertoire consists of 150,000 to 190,000 clones, with roughly four fifths occurring once and the leading ten covering around 7.8%. Sequenced sample: PBMCs or T cells enriched from blood (not recorded which). Source of these receptors: a man aged 50-59 years who had recovered from COVID-19. Both conserved end residues are trimmed from each CDR3. Fields, in order: J gene, V gene, CDR3 protein.

TRBJ2-7 | TRBV7-8 | ASSFRINIGTGSEQY
TRBJ1-5 | TRBV12-3/TRBV12-4 | ASSLGGYQPQH
TRBJ1-2 | TRBV5-1 | ASSLEGASGYT
TRBJ2-3 | TRBV2 | ASSDGLAAASTDTQY
TRBJ2-1 | TRBV5-4 | ASSLFTSGWSYNEQF
TRBJ1-2 | TRBV6-2/TRBV6-3 | ASSLKGASSGYGYT
TRBJ2-5 | TRBV11-1 | ASTPQDRGRETQY
TRBJ1-2 | TRBV4-2 | ASSQGDSYYGYT
TRBJ2-1 | TRBV18 | ASSLSGEQF
TRBJ1-1 | TRBV6-2/TRBV6-3 | ASSYSTGGATEAF
TRBJ1-3 | TRBV5-1 | ASSFGGASSGNTIY
TRBJ2-1 | TRBV27 | ASSTVAGAYEQF
TRBJ1-6 | TRBV6-4 | ASSDSDRGSPLH
TRBJ2-1 | TRBV20-1 | SARGTNEQF
TRBJ1-3 | TRBV12-3/TRBV12-4 | ASSSRLGNTIY
TRBJ1-5 | TRBV6-2/TRBV6-3 | ASSPGVTSNQPQH
TRBJ2-1 | TRBV7-9 | ASSSGRGTHNEQF
TRBJ2-7 | TRBV7-8 | ASSWDSHEQY
TRBJ2-3 | TRBV3-1/TRBV3-2 | ASSQASGGAPDTQY
TRBJ2-5 | TRBV19 | ASSAPQGGLAQETQY
TRBJ2-3 | TRBV4-1 | ASSHAGGQDTQY
TRBJ1-2 | TRBV6-2/TRBV6-3 | ASSSGQGFYGYT
TRBJ2-2 | TRBV7-2 | ASSLYRNTGELF
TRBJ2-1 | TRBV5-1 | ASRGQGAESSYNEQF
TRBJ2-3 | TRBV5-1 | ASSLTREGDTQY
TRBJ2-3 | TRBV7-3 | ASSLMAGRGNPDTQY
TRBJ2-3 | TRBV7-6 | ASTLTSGYTDTQY
TRBJ1-1 | TRBV19 | ASSIEGRATLEAF
TRBJ1-2 | TRBV5-6 | ASSLAYGYT
TRBJ1-5 | TRBV2 | ASSAQGGNQPQH
TRBJ1-1 | TRBV7-9 | ASSTRGDKNTEAF
TRBJ1-5 | TRBV18 | ASSVGGSNQPQH
TRBJ1-3 | TRBV7-2 | ASRKQATVGNTIY
TRBJ1-1 | TRBV7-8 | ASSLTSGSNTEAF
TRBJ1-5 | TRBV19 | ASSIGGVGQPQH
TRBJ1-3 | TRBV30 | AWSVRGLPGNTIY
TRBJ2-7 | TRBV11-2 | ASSRQGYEQY
TRBJ2-1 | TRBV2 | ASSTGLNNEQF
TRBJ2-5 | TRBV7-8 | ATQLNRGRETQY
TRBJ1-4 | TRBV7-2 | ASSLGGLANEKLF
TRBJ2-1 | TRBV7-3 | ASSLNGGGTYNEQF
TRBJ1-1 | TRBV11-3 | ASSLGRGSSEAF
TRBJ2-7 | TRBV18 | ASSLNYEQY
TRBJ1-4 | TRBV5-8 | ASSLARGIDEKLF
TRBJ2-7 | TRBV7-2 | ASSLETGGSYEQY
TRBJ2-2 | TRBV19 | ASSIAGDTGELF
TRBJ1-1 | TRBV3-1/TRBV3-2 | ASSQVGGFTEAF
TRBJ2-1 | TRBV5-1 | ASSLQTGGSYNEQF
TRBJ2-7 | TRBV9 | ASSPDNVEQY
TRBJ2-5 | TRBV27 | ASREDVSGGPETQY
TRBJ1-2 | TRBV28 | ASIRGGNYGYT